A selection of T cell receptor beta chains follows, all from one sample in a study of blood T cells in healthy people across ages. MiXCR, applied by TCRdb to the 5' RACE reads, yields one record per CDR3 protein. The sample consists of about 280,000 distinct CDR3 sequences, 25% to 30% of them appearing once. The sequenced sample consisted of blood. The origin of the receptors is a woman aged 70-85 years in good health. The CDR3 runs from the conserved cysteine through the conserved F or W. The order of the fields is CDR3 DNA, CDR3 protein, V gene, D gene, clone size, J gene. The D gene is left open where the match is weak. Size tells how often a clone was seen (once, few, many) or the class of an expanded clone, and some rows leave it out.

TGCGCCAGCAGCTTGGCCTTCACCTACAATGAGCAGTTCTTC,CASSLAFTYNEQFF,TRBV5-1,-,-,TRBJ2-1
TGCAGTGCCGTCCCCACCCAAGAGACCCAGTACTTC,CSAVPTQETQYF,TRBV20-1,-,-,TRBJ2-5
TGTGCCAGCAGCTTAGTCGGATTAGCGGGGCTCTACAATGAGCAGTTCTTC,CASSLVGLAGLYNEQFF,TRBV7-9,TRBD2,-,TRBJ2-1
TGTGCCAGCAGTTACCACAGGGTTTCCGTCACAGATACGCAGTATTTT,CASSYHRVSVTDTQYF,TRBV6-6,-,-,TRBJ2-3
TGCAGCGTGGCGGATGGGGGAGATACGCAGTATTTT,CSVADGGDTQYF,TRBV29-1,-,many,TRBJ2-3
TGTGCCAGCACCCCTAAACGGGGGTCAAGCTACACCTTC,CASTPKRGSSYTF,TRBV6-6,-,-,TRBJ1-2
TGTGCCATCAGTGAGAAATCCTACGAGCAGTACTTC,CAISEKSYEQYF,TRBV10-3,-,few,TRBJ2-7
TGTGCCAGCTCACCAGATTGGACAGGGCAATACGAGCAGTACTTC,CASSPDWTGQYEQYF,TRBV18,TRBD1,few,TRBJ2-7
TGCAGTGTCCTCCGGACCCAGCAAGAGACCCAGTACTTC,CSVLRTQQETQYF,TRBV20-1,-,-,TRBJ2-5
TGCAGTGCTTCAACAGGGGGTGGCAATCAGCCCCAGCATTTT,CSASTGGGNQPQHF,TRBV20-1,TRBD1,few,TRBJ1-5
TGCAGCGTTGAAATAGGGACAGGGGGCGGGGAGACCCAGTACTTC,CSVEIGTGGGETQYF,TRBV29-1,TRBD1,-,TRBJ2-5
TGTGCCAGCCTCGGGAGGGCCTCGGAGACCCAGTACTTC,CASLGRASETQYF,TRBV7-9,TRBD2,-,TRBJ2-5
TGTGCCAGCAGCCCAGCACGACCCGGGACGGACCTCTGGTCCCTCGAGCAGTACTTC,CASSPARPGTDLWSLEQYF,TRBV7-9,-,-,TRBJ2-7
TGTGCCAGCAGCTTGGCCTTTCGTCTAGGGGCGCGAGCGCATGAAAAACTGTTTTTT,CASSLAFRLGARAHEKLFF,TRBV5-8,-,few,TRBJ1-4
TGTGCCAGCAGCCCCCGACAGGGGAACAATGAGCAGTTCTTC,CASSPRQGNNEQFF,TRBV4-2,TRBD1,-,TRBJ2-1
TGTGCCAGCAGCTTCTCCAGGGAAGAAGACGAGCAGTACTTC,CASSFSREEDEQYF,TRBV7-9,-,-,TRBJ2-7
TGTGCCAGCAGCTCGCCCACGACAGTTTACGAGCAGTACTTC,CASSSPTTVYEQYF,TRBV5-6,-,few,TRBJ2-7
TGCGCCAGCAGCTCGAACCGGGCCACGGAGACCCAGTACTTC,CASSSNRATETQYF,TRBV5-1,-,-,TRBJ2-5
TGTGCCAGCAGCTTACAGGCTCCCGGTGAAAAACTGTTTTTT,CASSLQAPGEKLFF,TRBV11-2,-,-,TRBJ1-4
TGTGCCAGCAGCGGGGACATTAACTATGGCTACACCTTC,CASSGDINYGYTF,TRBV7-2,-,few,TRBJ1-2
TGCAGCGTTTGGTCGCCGGGACAGGGGATTAACACTGAAGCTTTCTTT,CSVWSPGQGINTEAFF,TRBV29-1,TRBD1,few,TRBJ1-1
TGTGCCAGCAGCCAAGCTTCAGATACGCAGTATTTT,CASSQASDTQYF,TRBV4-2,-,-,TRBJ2-3
TGCGCCAGCAGCTTTAGCTCGGACAGCCAAGAGACCCAGTACTTC,CASSFSSDSQETQYF,TRBV5-1,-,few,TRBJ2-5
TGTGCCAGCAGCCCCCGCGGAGTGTCCAAAAACATTCAGTACTTC,CASSPRGVSKNIQYF,TRBV4-2,-,few,TRBJ2-4
TGCAGTGCTAGACCCCTTTTAGCGGGAGAAACGGATACGCAGTATTTT,CSARPLLAGETDTQYF,TRBV20-1,TRBD2,-,TRBJ2-3
TGTGCCAGCAGTTTGGCCCCTCGGCAGAACACTGAAGCTTTCTTT,CASSLAPRQNTEAFF,TRBV7-2,-,few,TRBJ1-1
TGTGCCAGCAAAGATTCAACAGTTAAAGAGACCCAGTACTTC,CASKDSTVKETQYF,TRBV2,-,-,TRBJ2-5
TGTGCCAGCAGCGTAGGGGGGCTCGGAGAGACCCAGTACTTC,CASSVGGLGETQYF,TRBV9,-,few,TRBJ2-5
TGCGCCAGCAGCCAAGAAGGTGACTCTGGAAACACCATATATTTT,CASSQEGDSGNTIYF,TRBV4-1,-,-,TRBJ1-3
TGTGCCACCAGTGATTCACGATTGGAAACGCAGTATTTT,CATSDSRLETQYF,TRBV24-1,-,many,TRBJ2-3
TGCAGCGTTGGGAGGGCCGGAGGGGAGCTGTTTTTT,CSVGRAGGELFF,TRBV29-1,-,-,TRBJ2-2
TGTGCCAGCAGTTTGCCTGGCCTGTTCGGGGCCAACGTCCTGACTTTC,CASSLPGLFGANVLTF,TRBV28,-,many,TRBJ2-6
TGTGCCAGCAGCCGAATGACTAGCGGGAGTTACGAGCAGTACTTC,CASSRMTSGSYEQYF,TRBV14,TRBD2,few,TRBJ2-7
TGCAGCGTGCTATTGAACACTGAAGCTTTCTTT,CSVLLNTEAFF,TRBV29-1,-,few,TRBJ1-1
TGTGCCAGCAGTTTCGGTGGGCAAACTAGCACAGATACGCAGTATTTT,CASSFGGQTSTDTQYF,TRBV12-3/TRBV12-4,-,few,TRBJ2-3
TGTGCCAGCACAGCAGCGGGAGGGCCCACCGGGGAGCTGTTTTTT,CASTAAGGPTGELFF,TRBV7-2,TRBD2,-,TRBJ2-2
TGTGCCAGCTCACCAGGGACAGGGTCTCAAGAGACCCAGTACTTC,CASSPGTGSQETQYF,TRBV18,TRBD1,-,TRBJ2-5
TGCAGCGTTGAAGGAGGTCGGGGGTTCCGTGAGACCCAGTACTTC,CSVEGGRGFRETQYF,TRBV29-1,-,few,TRBJ2-5
TGTGCCAGCAGCTTAACAGGGGTCGTCGAGCAGTACTTC,CASSLTGVVEQYF,TRBV7-9,TRBD1,few,TRBJ2-7
TGTGCCAGCAGCTCCCTCCACCGGGGTGGGGGAATTCAGCCCCAGCATTTT,CASSSLHRGGGIQPQHF,TRBV7-2,-,-,TRBJ1-5
TGCAGTGCTTCGGACAGGACCTCTGGAAACACCATATATTTT,CSASDRTSGNTIYF,TRBV20-1,TRBD1,few,TRBJ1-3
TGTGCCAGCAGCCCGGACAGGGTGAATGAGCAGTTCTTC,CASSPDRVNEQFF,TRBV14,TRBD1,many,TRBJ2-1
TGCAGTGCGTTAAAGGAGGGTGTGGATCAGCCCCAGCATTTT,CSALKEGVDQPQHF,TRBV20-1,-,many,TRBJ1-5
TGTGCCAGCAGTTTATACAGGGACACCTCTGGGGCCAACGTCCTGACTTTC,CASSLYRDTSGANVLTF,TRBV28,-,many,TRBJ2-6
TGTGCCAGCACCCTTCAGGGGAATGGTGACAAAAACATTCAGTACTTC,CASTLQGNGDKNIQYF,TRBV28,-,-,TRBJ2-4
TGTGCCAGCAGCCCCACAGGGGCGAACTATGGCTACACCTTC,CASSPTGANYGYTF,TRBV3-1,TRBD1,few,TRBJ1-2
TGTGCCAGCAGCAAAGGGTCGGGGAAGGGGTACGAGCAGTACTTC,CASSKGSGKGYEQYF,TRBV21-1,-,-,TRBJ2-7
TGTGCCAGCAGCCCCAAAGCGAACACCGGGGAGCTGTTTTTT,CASSPKANTGELFF,TRBV7-2,-,once,TRBJ2-2